A selection of T cell receptor beta chains follows, all from one sample in a study of blood T cell repertoires in COVID-19. Here immunoSEQ multiplex PCR was the method, and the copy in TCRdb shows in-frame clones only, minus some. In the table there are roughly 80,000 clones, over 80% of which are singletons. The sequencing input was peripheral blood. These receptors were collected from a man aged 45-65 years with acute or convalescent COVID-19. CDR3s include the opening cysteine and the closing phenylalanine or tryptophan. Fields, in order: J gene, V gene, clone size, D gene, CDR3 DNA, CDR3 protein. D genes are given only for firm matches. Clone size is given for some rows only: seen once, a few or many times, or a class if the clone is expanded.

>TRBJ2-3|TRBV7-3|-|TRBD2
TGTGCCAGCAGCCCCCCTAGCGGGGGGGATACGCAGTATTTT
CASSPPSGGDTQYF
>TRBJ1-2|TRBV29-1|-|-
TGCAGCGTTGACGGCGGAAACTATGGCTACACCTTC
CSVDGGNYGYTF
>TRBJ1-5|TRBV6-1|-|-
TGTGCCAGCAGCATAGACAATCAGCCCCAGCATTTT
CASSIDNQPQHF
>TRBJ2-1|TRBV20-1|few|-
TGCAGTGCTAGTATTTCGGGATCTTACAATGAGCAGTTCTTC
CSASISGSYNEQFF
>TRBJ2-5|TRBV7-6|-|-
TGTGCCAGCAGCTCGCTACGTACCCAGTACTTC
CASSSLRTQYF
>TRBJ2-7|TRBV18|once|-
TGTGCCAGCTCACCAATGTCGGGGGACTACGAGCAGTACTTC
CASSPMSGDYEQYF
>TRBJ1-1|TRBV9|-|-
TGTGCCAGCAGCCCCCGGACAGTGAACACTGAAGCTTTCTTT
CASSPRTVNTEAFF
>TRBJ2-1|TRBV27|-|TRBD2
TGTGCCAGCAGTTTATCTAGCGGGAAGGAAAGCTCCTACAATGAGCAGTTCTTC
CASSLSSGKESSYNEQFF
>TRBJ2-5|TRBV3-1/TRBV3-2|-|TRBD2
TGTGCCAGCAGCCGGCCCCTAGCGGTCCAAGAGACCCAGTACTTC
CASSRPLAVQETQYF
>TRBJ1-2|TRBV19|-|TRBD1
TGTGCCAGTAGTCCACAGGGGGCCCGTGACTACACCTTC
CASSPQGARDYTF
>TRBJ2-1|TRBV9|few|TRBD2
TGTGCCAGCAGCACCGGGACTAGCGGGGGGCAAAATGAGCAGTTCTTC
CASSTGTSGGQNEQFF
>TRBJ1-2|TRBV5-1|-|TRBD1
TGCGCCAGCAGCCTACAGGGGGACGATGGCTATGGCTACACCTTC
CASSLQGDDGYGYTF
>TRBJ1-4|TRBV5-1|-|TRBD1
TGCGCCAGCAGCTTGGAAGCCGGGACAGGGATCGAAAAACTGTTTTTT
CASSLEAGTGIEKLFF
>TRBJ2-3|TRBV11-2|-|-
TGTGCCAGCAGCCCATCGGGACACCTTTCCACAGATACGCAGTATTTT
CASSPSGHLSTDTQYF
>TRBJ2-5|TRBV15|-|-
TGTGCCACCAGCAGAGATCTGGCCAGCGGAGAGACCCAGTACTTC
CATSRDLASGETQYF
>TRBJ2-1|TRBV7-3|-|-
TGTGCCAGCAGCTTAATCCGCCAGGGAGGGCAGTTCTTC
CASSLIRQGGQFF
>TRBJ1-1|TRBV7-8|-|-
TGTGCCAGCAGCTTATCCGGGAGTCTACGGAGGACTGAAGCTTTCTTT
CASSLSGSLRRTEAFF
>TRBJ2-2|TRBV27|few|TRBD1
TGTGCCAGCAGACAGGGACAGAAGAACACCGGGGAGCTGTTTTTT
CASRQGQKNTGELFF
>TRBJ1-1|TRBV27|-|-
TGTGCCAGCAGTCGTTCAGGGCTGAACACTGAAGCTTTCTTT
CASSRSGLNTEAFF
>TRBJ2-3|TRBV29-1|-|TRBD2
TGCAGCGTGGAAAGACTAGCGGGGGGTCCCAGCACAGATACGCAGTATTTT
CSVERLAGGPSTDTQYF